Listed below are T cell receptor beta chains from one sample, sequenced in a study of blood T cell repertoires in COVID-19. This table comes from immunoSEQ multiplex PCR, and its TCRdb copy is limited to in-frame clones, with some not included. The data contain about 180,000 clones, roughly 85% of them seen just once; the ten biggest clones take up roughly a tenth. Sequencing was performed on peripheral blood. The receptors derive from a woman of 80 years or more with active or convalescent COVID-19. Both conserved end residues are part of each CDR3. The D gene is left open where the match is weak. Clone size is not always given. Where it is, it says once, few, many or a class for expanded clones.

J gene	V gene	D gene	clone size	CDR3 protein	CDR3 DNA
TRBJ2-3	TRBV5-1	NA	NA	CASSLGGRTDTQYF	TGCGCCAGCAGCTTGGGGGGCCGCACAGATACGCAGTATTTT
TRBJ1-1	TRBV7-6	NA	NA	CASSSRNTEAFF	TGTGCCAGCAGCAGCCGGAACACTGAAGCTTTCTTT
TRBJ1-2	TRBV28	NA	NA	CASSFRQERYGYTF	TGTGCCAGCAGTTTCCGACAGGAACGCTATGGCTACACCTTC
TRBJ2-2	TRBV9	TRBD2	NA	CASSPGLAENTGELFF	TGTGCCAGCAGCCCTGGACTAGCCGAGAACACCGGGGAGCTGTTTTTT
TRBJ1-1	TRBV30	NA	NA	CAWSPQMNTEAFF	TGTGCCTGGAGTCCCCAGATGAACACTGAAGCTTTCTTT
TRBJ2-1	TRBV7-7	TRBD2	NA	CASSPNSGTPNEQFF	TGTGCCAGCAGCCCGAATAGCGGGACCCCCAATGAGCAGTTCTTC
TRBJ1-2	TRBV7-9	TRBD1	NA	CASSHPRRTGKGEGYTF	TGTGCCAGCAGCCACCCCAGAAGGACAGGGAAGGGGGAGGGCTACACCTTC
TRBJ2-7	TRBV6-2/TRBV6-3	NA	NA	CASSETDEQYF	TGTGCCAGCAGTGAGACAGACGAGCAGTACTTC
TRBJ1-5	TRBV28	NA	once	CASSLQFRRQPQHF	TGTGCCAGCAGTCTACAGTTCCGCCGTCAGCCCCAGCATTTT
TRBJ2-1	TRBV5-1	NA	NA	CASSFGGEGEQFF	TGCGCCAGCAGCTTCGGAGGGGAAGGTGAGCAGTTCTTC
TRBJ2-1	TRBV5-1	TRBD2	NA	CASSLGRLANSEQFF	TGCGCCAGCAGCTTGGGTCGACTAGCGAACAGTGAGCAGTTCTTC
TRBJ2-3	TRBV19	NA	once	CASSGRVQTDTQYF	TGTGCCAGTAGCGGCAGGGTTCAGACAGATACGCAGTATTTT
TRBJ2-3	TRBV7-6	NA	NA	CASSGRPRTDTQYF	TGTGCCAGCAGCGGGAGGCCTCGTACAGATACGCAGTATTTT
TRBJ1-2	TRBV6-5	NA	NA	CASSYAGDYGYTF	TGTGCCAGCAGTTACGCGGGGGACTATGGCTACACCTTC
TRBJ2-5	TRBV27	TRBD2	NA	CASSSPGLAGVKTQYF	TGTGCCAGCAGTTCACCGGGACTAGCGGGAGTCAAGACCCAGTACTTC
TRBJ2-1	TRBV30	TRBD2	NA	CACRLAGPNNEQFF	TGTGCCTGTAGACTAGCGGGACCCAACAATGAGCAGTTCTTC
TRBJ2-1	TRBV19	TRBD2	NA	CASSGGDGRYNEQFF	TGTGCCAGTAGTGGGGGGGACGGGAGATACAATGAGCAGTTCTTC
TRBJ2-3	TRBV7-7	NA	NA	CASSLVLTDTQYF	TGTGCTAGCAGCTTAGTTCTCACAGATACGCAGTATTTT
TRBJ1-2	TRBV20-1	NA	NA	CSASIRGSGLYGYTF	TGCAGTGCTAGTATCAGAGGATCAGGGCTCTATGGCTACACCTTC
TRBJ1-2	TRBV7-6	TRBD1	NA	CASSTRAAGGLIGYTF	TGTGCCAGCAGCACCAGGGCGGCAGGGGGCTTGATTGGCTACACCTTC
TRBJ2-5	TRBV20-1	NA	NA	CSASQAAQETQYF	TGCAGTGCTAGTCAGGCTGCCCAAGAGACCCAGTACTTC
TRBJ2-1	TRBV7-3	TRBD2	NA	CASSSRPGAGPNNEQFF	TGTGCCAGCAGCTCCCGACCGGGAGCGGGACCTAACAATGAGCAGTTCTTC
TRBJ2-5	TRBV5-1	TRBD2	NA	CASSLTSVQETQYF	TGCGCCAGCAGCTTGACTAGCGTTCAAGAGACCCAGTACTTC
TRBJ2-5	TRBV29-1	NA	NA	CSVDLQQETQYF	TGCAGCGTTGATTTGCAGCAAGAGACCCAGTACTTC
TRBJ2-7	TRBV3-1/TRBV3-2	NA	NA	CASSQETGSYEQYF	TGTGCCAGCAGCCAAGAGACAGGATCCTACGAGCAGTACTTC
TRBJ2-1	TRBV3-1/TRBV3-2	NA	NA	CASSLSVAVNEQFF	TGTGCCAGCAGCCTTAGCGTGGCGGTCAATGAGCAGTTCTTC